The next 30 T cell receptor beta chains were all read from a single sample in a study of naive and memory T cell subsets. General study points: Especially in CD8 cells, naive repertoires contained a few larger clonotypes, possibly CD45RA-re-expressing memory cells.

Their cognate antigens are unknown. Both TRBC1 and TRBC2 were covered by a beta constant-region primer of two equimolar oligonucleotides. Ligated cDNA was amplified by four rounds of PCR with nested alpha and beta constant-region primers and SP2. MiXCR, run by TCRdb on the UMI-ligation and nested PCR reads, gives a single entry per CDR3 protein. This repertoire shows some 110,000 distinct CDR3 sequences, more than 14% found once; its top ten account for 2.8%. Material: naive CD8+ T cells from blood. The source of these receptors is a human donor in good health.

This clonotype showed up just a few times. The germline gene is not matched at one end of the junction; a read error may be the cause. Here the CDR3 reads CASSLSDRSNDGYTF. DNA for the CDR3: TGTGCCAGCAGCCTTTCGGACAGGAGTAACGATGGCTACACCTTC. The chain carries TRBV7-9 and TRBJ1-2, with 7 nucleotides matching TRBD1. Looked up from germline, CDR1 is SEHNR and CDR2 is FQNEAQ (reference sequence). There are 15 residues in the CDR3.

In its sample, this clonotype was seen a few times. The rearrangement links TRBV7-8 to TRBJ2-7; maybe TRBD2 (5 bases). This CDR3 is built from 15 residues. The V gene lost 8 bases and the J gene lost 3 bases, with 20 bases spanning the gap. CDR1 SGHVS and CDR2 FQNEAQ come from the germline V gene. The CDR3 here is CASLSGVGGFYEQYF. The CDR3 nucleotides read TGTGCCAGCCTCTCCGGGGTAGGTGGATTCTACGAGCAGTACTTC. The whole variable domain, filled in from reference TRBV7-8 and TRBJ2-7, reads GAGVSQSPRYKVAKRGQDVALRCDPISGHVSLFWYQQALGQGPEFLTYFQNEAQLDKSGLPSDRFFAERPEGSVSTLKIQRTQQEDSAVYLCASLSGVGGFYEQYFGPGTRLTVT.

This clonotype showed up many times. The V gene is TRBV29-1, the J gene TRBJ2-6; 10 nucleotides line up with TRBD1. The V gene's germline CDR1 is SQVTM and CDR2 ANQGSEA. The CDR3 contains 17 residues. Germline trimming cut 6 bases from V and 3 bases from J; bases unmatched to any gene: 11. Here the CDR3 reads CSVDTGTGVFGANVLTF. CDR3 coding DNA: TGCAGCGTGGACACCGGGACAGGGGTTTTTGGGGCCAACGTCCTGACTTTC.

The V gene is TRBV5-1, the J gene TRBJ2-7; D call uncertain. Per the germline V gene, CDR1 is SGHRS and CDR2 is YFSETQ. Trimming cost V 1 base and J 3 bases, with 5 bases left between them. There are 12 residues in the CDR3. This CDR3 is CASSLPGYEQYF. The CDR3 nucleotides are TGCGCCAGCAGCTTGCCAGGCTACGAGCAGTACTTC.

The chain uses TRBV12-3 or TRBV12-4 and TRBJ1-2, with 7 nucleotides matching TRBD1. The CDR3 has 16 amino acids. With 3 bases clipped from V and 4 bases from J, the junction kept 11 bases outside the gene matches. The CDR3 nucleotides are TGTGCCAGCAGTTTTAAAGGGACAGAAGAGGGCTATGGCTACACCTTC. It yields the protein CASSFKGTEEGYGYTF.

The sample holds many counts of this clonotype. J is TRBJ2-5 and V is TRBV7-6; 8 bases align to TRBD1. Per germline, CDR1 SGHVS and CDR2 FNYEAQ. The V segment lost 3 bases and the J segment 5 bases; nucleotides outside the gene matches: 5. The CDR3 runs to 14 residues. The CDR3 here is CASSLSGGAETQYF. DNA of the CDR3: TGTGCCAGCAGCTTGTCAGGGGGCGCGGAGACCCAGTACTTC.

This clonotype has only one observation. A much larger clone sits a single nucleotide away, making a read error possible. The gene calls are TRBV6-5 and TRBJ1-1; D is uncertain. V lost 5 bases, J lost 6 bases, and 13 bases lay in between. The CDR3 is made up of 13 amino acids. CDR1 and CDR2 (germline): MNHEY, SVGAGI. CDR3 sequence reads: CASSTIGPAEAFF. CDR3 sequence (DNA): TGTGCCAGCAGTACGATAGGGCCCGCTGAAGCTTTCTTT.

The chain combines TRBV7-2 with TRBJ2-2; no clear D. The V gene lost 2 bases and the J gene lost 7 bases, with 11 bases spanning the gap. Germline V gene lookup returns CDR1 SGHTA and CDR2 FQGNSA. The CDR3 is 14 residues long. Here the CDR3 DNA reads TGTGCCAGCAGCTTATGGGAAACTGGCGGGGAGCTGTTTTTT. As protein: CASSLWETGGELFF.

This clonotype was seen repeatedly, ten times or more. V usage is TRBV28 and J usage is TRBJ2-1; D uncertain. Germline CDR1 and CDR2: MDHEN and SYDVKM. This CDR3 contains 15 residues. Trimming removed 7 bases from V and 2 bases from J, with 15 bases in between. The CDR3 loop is CASTLGLGPYNEQFF. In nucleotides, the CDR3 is TGTGCCAGCACCTTAGGGCTAGGCCCCTACAATGAGCAGTTCTTC. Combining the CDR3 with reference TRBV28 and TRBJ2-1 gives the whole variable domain DVKVTQSSRYLVKRTGEKVFLECVQDMDHENMFWYRQDPGLGLRLIYFSYDVKMKEKGDIPEGYSVSREKKERFSLILESASTNQTSMYLCASTLGLGPYNEQFFGPGTRLTVL.

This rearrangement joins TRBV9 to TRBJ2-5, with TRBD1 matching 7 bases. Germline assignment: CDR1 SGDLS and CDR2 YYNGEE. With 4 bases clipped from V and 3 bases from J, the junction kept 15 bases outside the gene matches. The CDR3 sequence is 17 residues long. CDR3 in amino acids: CASSSPLGQEAEETQYF. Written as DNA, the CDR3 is TGTGCCAGCAGCTCACCATTAGGACAGGAGGCTGAAGAGACCCAGTACTTC.

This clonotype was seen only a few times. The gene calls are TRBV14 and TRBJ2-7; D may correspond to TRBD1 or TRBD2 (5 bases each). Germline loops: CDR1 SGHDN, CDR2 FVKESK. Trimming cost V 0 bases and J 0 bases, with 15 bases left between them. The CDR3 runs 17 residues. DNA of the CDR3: TGTGCCAGCAGCCAAGATGTGCGTTGGGGGAGCTCCTACGAGCAGTACTTC. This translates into CASSQDVRWGSSYEQYF.

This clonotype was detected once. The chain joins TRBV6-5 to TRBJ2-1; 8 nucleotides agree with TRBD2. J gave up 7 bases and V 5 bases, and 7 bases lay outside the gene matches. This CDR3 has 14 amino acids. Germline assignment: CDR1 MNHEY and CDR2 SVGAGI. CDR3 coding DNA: TGTGCCAGCAGTCGGGCGGGGGGTCGGAATGAGCAGTTCTTC. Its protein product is CASSRAGGRNEQFF.

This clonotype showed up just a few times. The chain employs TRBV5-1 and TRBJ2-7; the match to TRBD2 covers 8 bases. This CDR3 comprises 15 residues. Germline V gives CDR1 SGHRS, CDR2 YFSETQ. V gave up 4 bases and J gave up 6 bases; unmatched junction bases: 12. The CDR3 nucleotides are TGCGCCAGCAGCCCAGCCGGGACTAGTGTGGTCGAGCAGTACTTC. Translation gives CASSPAGTSVVEQYF.

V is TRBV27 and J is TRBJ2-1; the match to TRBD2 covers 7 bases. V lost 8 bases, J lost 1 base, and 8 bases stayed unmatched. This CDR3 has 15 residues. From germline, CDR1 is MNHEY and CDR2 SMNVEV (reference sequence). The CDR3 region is CASGRRGVSYNEQFF. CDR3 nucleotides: TGTGCCAGCGGGAGACGGGGGGTGTCCTACAATGAGCAGTTCTTC.

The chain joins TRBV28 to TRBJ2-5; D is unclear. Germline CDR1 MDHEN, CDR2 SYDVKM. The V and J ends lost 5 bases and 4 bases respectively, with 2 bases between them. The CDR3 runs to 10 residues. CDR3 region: CASSRETQYF. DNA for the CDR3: TGTGCCAGCAGTAGAGAGACCCAGTACTTC. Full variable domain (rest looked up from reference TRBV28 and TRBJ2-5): DVKVTQSSRYLVKRTGEKVFLECVQDMDHENMFWYRQDPGLGLRLIYFSYDVKMKEKGDIPEGYSVSREKKERFSLILESASTNQTSMYLCASSRETQYFGPGTRLLVL.

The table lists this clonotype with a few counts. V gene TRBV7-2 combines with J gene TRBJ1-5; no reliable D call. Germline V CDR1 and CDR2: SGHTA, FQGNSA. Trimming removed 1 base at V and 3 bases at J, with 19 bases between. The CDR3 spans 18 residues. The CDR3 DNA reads TGTGCCAGCAGCTTAGTTCTAGGACTCGGACGGATCAATCAGCCCCAGCATTTT. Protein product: CASSLVLGLGRINQPQHF. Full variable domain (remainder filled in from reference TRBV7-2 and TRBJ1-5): GAGVSQSPSNKVTEKGKDVELRCDPISGHTALYWYRQSLGQGLEFLIYFQGNSAPDKSGLPSDRFSAERTGGSVSTLTIQRTQQEDSAVYLCASSLVLGLGRINQPQHFGDGTRLSIL.

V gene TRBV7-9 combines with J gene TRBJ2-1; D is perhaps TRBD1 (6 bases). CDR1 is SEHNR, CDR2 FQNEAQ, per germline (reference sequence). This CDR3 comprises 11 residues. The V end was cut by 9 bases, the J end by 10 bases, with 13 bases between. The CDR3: CARSQGQEQFF. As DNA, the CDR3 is TGTGCCAGAAGCCAGGGGCAGGAGCAGTTCTTC.

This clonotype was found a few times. CDR3 amino acids: CASSQEGLAHYEQYF. The CDR3 DNA reads TGTGCCAGCAGCCAAGAGGGACTAGCGCACTACGAGCAGTACTTC. The chain has TRBV7-6 and TRBJ2-7; TRBD2 matches at 10 bases. This CDR3 spans 15 amino acids. The V gene's germline CDR1 is SGHVS and CDR2 FNYEAQ. The V and J ends lost 5 bases and 3 bases, in that order; junction bases with no gene match: 7.

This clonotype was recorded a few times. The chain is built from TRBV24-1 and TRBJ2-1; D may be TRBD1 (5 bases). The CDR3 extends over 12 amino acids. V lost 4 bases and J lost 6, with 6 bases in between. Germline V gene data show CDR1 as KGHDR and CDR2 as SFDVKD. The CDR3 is CATSERGNEQFF. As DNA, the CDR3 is TGTGCCACCAGTGAAAGGGGCAATGAGCAGTTCTTC.

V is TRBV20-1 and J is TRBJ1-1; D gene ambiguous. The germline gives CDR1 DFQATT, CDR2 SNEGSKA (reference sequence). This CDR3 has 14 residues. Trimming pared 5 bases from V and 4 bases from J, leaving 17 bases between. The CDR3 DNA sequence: TGCAGTGCTCCCGCGTGGGAGGTTGGCACTGAAGCTTTCTTT. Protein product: CSAPAWEVGTEAFF.

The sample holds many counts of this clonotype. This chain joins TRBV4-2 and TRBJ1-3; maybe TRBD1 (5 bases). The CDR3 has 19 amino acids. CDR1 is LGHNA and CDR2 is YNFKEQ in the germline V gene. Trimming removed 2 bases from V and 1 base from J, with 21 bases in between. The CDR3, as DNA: TGTGCCAGCAGCCAAAATACCTTAGGGAGGGACCGTTCTGGAAACACCATATATTTT. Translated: CASSQNTLGRDRSGNTIYF.

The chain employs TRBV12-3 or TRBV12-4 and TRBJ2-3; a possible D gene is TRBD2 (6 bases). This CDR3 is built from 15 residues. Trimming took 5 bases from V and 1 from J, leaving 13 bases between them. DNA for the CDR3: TGTGCCAGCAGTGTGGCAAGGAGGGGCACAGATACGCAGTATTTT. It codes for CASSVARRGTDTQYF.

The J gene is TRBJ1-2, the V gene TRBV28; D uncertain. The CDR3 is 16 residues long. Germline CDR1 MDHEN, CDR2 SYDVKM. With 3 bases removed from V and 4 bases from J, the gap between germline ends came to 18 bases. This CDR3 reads CASSFVTGGNPYGYTF. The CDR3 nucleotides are TGTGCCAGCAGTTTTGTGACTGGAGGGAACCCCTATGGCTACACCTTC.

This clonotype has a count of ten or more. CDR3 region: CASSPEATTGANVLTF. In DNA, the CDR3 is TGTGCCAGCTCACCCGAGGCAACCACTGGGGCCAACGTCCTGACTTTC. V usage is TRBV18 and J usage is TRBJ2-6; D remains unclear. Germline V gene data show CDR1 as KGHSH and CDR2 as LQKENI. The CDR3 has 16 amino acids. V was trimmed by 3 bases and J by 2 bases, leaving 11 bases between them.

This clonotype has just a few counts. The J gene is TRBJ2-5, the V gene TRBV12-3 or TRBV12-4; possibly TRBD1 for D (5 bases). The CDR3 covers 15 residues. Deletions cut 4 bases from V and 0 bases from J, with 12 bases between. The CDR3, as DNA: TGTGCCAGCAGTTGGTTGACAGAGAACCAAGAGACCCAGTACTTC. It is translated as CASSWLTENQETQYF.

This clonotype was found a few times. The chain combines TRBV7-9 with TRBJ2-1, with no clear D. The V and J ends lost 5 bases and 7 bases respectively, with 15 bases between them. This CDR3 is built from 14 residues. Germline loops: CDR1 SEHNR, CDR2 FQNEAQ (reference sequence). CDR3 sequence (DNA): TGTGCCAGCAGCCCTACCCTCCCGCCGAATGAGCAGTTCTTC. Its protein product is CASSPTLPPNEQFF.

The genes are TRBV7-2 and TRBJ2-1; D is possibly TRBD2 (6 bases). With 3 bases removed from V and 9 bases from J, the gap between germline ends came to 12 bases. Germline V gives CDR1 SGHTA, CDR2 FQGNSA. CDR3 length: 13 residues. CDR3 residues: CASSLGGAFEQFF. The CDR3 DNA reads TGTGCCAGCAGCTTGGGCGGGGCCTTTGAGCAGTTCTTC.

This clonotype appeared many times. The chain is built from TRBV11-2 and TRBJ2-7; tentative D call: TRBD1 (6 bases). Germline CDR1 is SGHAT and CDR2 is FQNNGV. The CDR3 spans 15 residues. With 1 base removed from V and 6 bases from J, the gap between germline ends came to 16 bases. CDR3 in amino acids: CASSLVVRGWGEQYF. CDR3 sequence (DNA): TGTGCCAGCAGCTTAGTGGTCAGGGGTTGGGGCGAGCAGTACTTC.

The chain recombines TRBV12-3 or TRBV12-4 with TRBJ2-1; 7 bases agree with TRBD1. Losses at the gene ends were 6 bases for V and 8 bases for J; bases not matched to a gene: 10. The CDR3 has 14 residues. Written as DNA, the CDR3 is TGTGCCAGCAGACCCGACAGGGCGTCGGATGAGCAGTTCTTC. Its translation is CASRPDRASDEQFF.

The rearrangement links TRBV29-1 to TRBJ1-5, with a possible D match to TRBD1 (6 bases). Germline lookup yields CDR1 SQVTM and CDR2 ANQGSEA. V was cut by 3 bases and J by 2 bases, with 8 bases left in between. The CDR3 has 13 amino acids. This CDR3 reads CSVDGGGNQPQHF. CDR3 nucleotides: TGCAGCGTTGATGGGGGCGGCAATCAGCCCCAGCATTTT.